These 23 T cell receptor beta chains originate from one sample sequenced in a study of cytomegalovirus exposure and HLA in healthy donors. Primers included in the PCR were 60 Vbeta and 13 Jbeta primers. Sequenced by immunoSEQ multiplex PCR; TCRdb stores in-frame clones only, minus some. The data show some 100,000 clones, approximately 84% seen once. Sample: PBMCs. The receptors here all came from a man between 18 and 35 years old in good health and CMV-seronegative.

This clone came up once. The J gene is TRBJ1-5, the V gene TRBV30; TRBD1 might be the D (5 bases). V lost 4 bases and J lost 1, with 23 bases in between. The CDR3 extends over 18 amino acids. CDR1 and CDR2 (germline): GTSNPN, SVGIG (reference sequence). CDR3 loop: CAWTNSRDFHLSNQPQHF. In DNA form, the CDR3 reads TGTGCCTGGACCAACAGCCGGGACTTCCACCTCAGCAATCAGCCCCAGCATTTT. The whole variable domain, filled in from reference TRBV30 and TRBJ1-5, reads SQTIHQWPATLVQPVGSPLSLECTVEGTSNPNLYWYRQAAGRGLQLLFYSVGIGQISSEVPQNLSASRPQDRQFILSSKKLLLSDSGFYLCAWTNSRDFHLSNQPQHFGDGTRLSIL.

The chain employs TRBV6-1 and TRBJ2-7; D uncertain. CDR3 length: 13 amino acids. Germline CDR1 reads MNHNS; CDR2 reads SASEGT. V was trimmed by 4 bases and J by 2 bases, leaving 9 bases between them. In DNA, the CDR3 is TGTGCCAGCAGTGTTTTTCTAGCCTACGAGCAGTACTTC. Amino acid sequence: CASSVFLAYEQYF.

The J gene is TRBJ2-7, the V gene TRBV7-9; D gene ambiguous. From germline, CDR1 is SEHNR and CDR2 FQNEAQ (reference sequence). Trimming left V 7 bases short and J 1 base short, with 8 bases between. The CDR3 runs to 12 residues. The CDR3 DNA reads as TGTGCCAGCACCCCATCATCCTACGAGCAGTACTTC. Its protein product is CASTPSSYEQYF.

This chain connects TRBV7-3 to TRBJ2-1; TRBD2 agrees at 13 bases. Germline lookup yields CDR1 SGHTA and CDR2 FQGTGA. The length of the CDR3 is 15 residues. After removal of 4 bases from V and 15 bases from J, the junction contained 12 bases not matched to a gene. The CDR3 DNA reads TGTGCCAGCAGCTCCGATCCGGGACTAGCGGGAAGGTGGTTCTTC. Protein product: CASSSDPGLAGRWFF.

This chain uses TRBV6-1 with TRBJ1-2; 9 nucleotides line up with TRBD1. The CDR3 length is 15 residues. V lost 6 bases to trimming and J lost 3 bases; unmatched junction nucleotides: 8. The germline V gene has CDR1 MNHNS and CDR2 SASEGT. The chain's CDR3 is CASSKQTGGDYGYTF. CDR3 sequence (DNA): TGTGCCAGCAGCAAGCAAACAGGGGGCGACTATGGCTACACCTTC.

The J gene is TRBJ2-7, the V gene TRBV6-6; the D is unclear. The CDR3 totals 11 residues. Trimming removed 6 bases from V and 1 base from J, with 4 bases in between. Per germline, CDR1 MNHNY and CDR2 SVGAGI (reference sequence). CDR3 sequence reads: CASRQSYEQYF. CDR3 coding DNA: TGTGCCAGCAGGCAGTCCTACGAGCAGTACTTC.

The V and J genes are TRBV7-9 and TRBJ2-5; 13 nucleotides match TRBD2. CDR3 length: 16 residues. Germline trimming cut 5 bases from V and 5 bases from J; bases unmatched to any gene: 8. CDR1 is SEHNR, CDR2 FQNEAQ, per germline (reference sequence). In DNA, the CDR3 is TGTGCCAGCAGCACCGGACTAGCGGGAGTAATGGAGACCCAGTACTTC. Translating gives CASSTGLAGVMETQYF. Filled out from reference TRBV7-9 and TRBJ2-5, the complete variable domain reads DTGVSQNPRHKITKRGQNVTFRCDPISEHNRLYWYRQTLGQGPEFLTYFQNEAQLEKSRLLSDRFSAERPKGSFSTLEIQRTEQGDSAMYLCASSTGLAGVMETQYFGPGTRLLVL.

The rearrangement uses TRBV6-1 and TRBJ1-5, with D unresolved. The V gene's germline CDR1 is MNHNS and CDR2 SASEGT. Trimming stripped 0 bases from V and 6 bases from J, with 15 bases between. The CDR3 runs to 16 residues. The DNA for the CDR3 is TGTGCCAGCAGTGAAGCATCCTGGGGAGGAACTCAGCCCCAGCATTTT. Protein sequence: CASSEASWGGTQPQHF.

This chain joins TRBV2 and TRBJ2-3; 7 nucleotides align to TRBD2. Trimming cost V 8 bases and J 11 bases; bases outside gene matches: 10. Germline V gene data show CDR1 as SNHLY and CDR2 as FYNNEI. The CDR3 consists of 12 residues. The CDR3 DNA reads as TGTGCCAGCCCGGGAGGCCGGGCCATGCAGTATTTT. Amino acid sequence: CASPGGRAMQYF.

The chain is built from TRBV19 and TRBJ2-5; a weak D match, TRBD2 (6 bases). The CDR3 has 16 amino acids. Germline lookup yields CDR1 LNHDA and CDR2 SQIVND (reference sequence). The germline V and J ends were trimmed by 10 bases and 1 base, with 22 bases remaining between them. Here the CDR3 DNA reads TGTGCCATGCTACTAGCCAAGGCTAAACCCCAAGAGACCCAGTACTTC. Translating it yields CAMLLAKAKPQETQYF.

This rearrangement joins TRBV30 to TRBJ1-3; a weak D match, TRBD1 (6 bases). CDR3 length: 16 residues. Per germline, CDR1 GTSNPN and CDR2 SVGIG (reference sequence). V was trimmed by 2 bases and J by 4 bases, leaving 18 bases between them. CDR3 DNA sequence: TGTGCCTGGAGTCCGACAGGAACCTCTGACGGAAACACCATATATTTT. Amino acids: CAWSPTGTSDGNTIYF. Supplemented by reference TRBV30 and TRBJ1-3, the full variable domain reads SQTIHQWPATLVQPVGSPLSLECTVEGTSNPNLYWYRQAAGRGLQLLFYSVGIGQISSEVPQNLSASRPQDRQFILSSKKLLLSDSGFYLCAWSPTGTSDGNTIYFGEGSWLTVV.

The gene calls are TRBV5-8 and TRBJ2-5; 14 bases are shared with TRBD2. CDR3 length: 15 residues. The J segment lost 5 bases and the V segment lost 4 bases, leaving 4 bases of the junction unmatched. CDR1 is SGHTS and CDR2 is YDEGEE in the germline V gene. This CDR3 is CASSRGLAGDETQYF. The CDR3 nucleotides read TGTGCCAGCAGCCGGGGACTAGCGGGAGACGAGACCCAGTACTTC.

The chain employs TRBV7-2 and TRBJ1-1; unclear D gene. This CDR3 has 13 residues. Trimming took off 3 bases at V and 10 bases at J, with 15 bases between the two ends. Germline V gives CDR1 SGHTA, CDR2 FQGNSA. CDR3 DNA sequence: TGTGCCAGCAGCTTTGGCAGCCTTCGGGGAGCTTTCTTT. It translates to CASSFGSLRGAFF.

This clone has a single count. The J gene is TRBJ1-1, the V gene TRBV28, with unresolved D. The CDR3 covers 13 residues. Per the germline V gene, CDR1 is MDHEN and CDR2 is SYDVKM. V was shortened by 0 bases and J by 3 bases, with 5 bases between the two germline ends. CDR3 region: CASSLWADTEAFF. CDR3 DNA sequence: TGTGCCAGCAGTTTATGGGCTGACACTGAAGCTTTCTTT.

This chain joins TRBV28 and TRBJ2-7; possibly TRBD2 for D (5 bases). CDR3 size: 12 residues. Germline V gene data show CDR1 as MDHEN and CDR2 as SYDVKM. V dropped 5 bases and J dropped 3 bases, with 8 bases sitting between them. CDR3 DNA: TGTGCCAGCAGTGCTGGACTCTACGAGCAGTACTTC. This translates into CASSAGLYEQYF.

The J gene is TRBJ2-5, the V gene TRBV7-2; 7 nucleotides line up with TRBD2. From germline, CDR1 is SGHTA and CDR2 FQGNSA. Germline trimming cut 1 base from V and 5 bases from J; bases unmatched to any gene: 1. The CDR3 is made up of 13 amino acids. CDR3 sequence (DNA): TGTGCCAGCAGCTTAGTCGGGGGGGAGACCCAGTACTTC. Residues: CASSLVGGETQYF. Variable domain in full (rest from reference TRBV7-2 and TRBJ2-5): GAGVSQSPSNKVTEKGKDVELRCDPISGHTALYWYRQSLGQGLEFLIYFQGNSAPDKSGLPSDRFSAERTGGSVSTLTIQRTQQEDSAVYLCASSLVGGETQYFGPGTRLLVL.

There are a few counts of this clone. The chain employs TRBV28 and TRBJ2-7; 8 positions match TRBD1. J gave up 7 bases and V 3 bases, and 11 bases lay outside the gene matches. The CDR3 has 15 residues. Germline-derived CDR1 and CDR2 are MDHEN and SYDVKM. The CDR3, as DNA: TGTGCCAGCAGTTTGGTTGGACAGGGTCGTGGTGAGCAGTACTTC. This translates into CASSLVGQGRGEQYF. Together with reference TRBV28 and TRBJ2-7, the CDR3 gives the full variable domain: DVKVTQSSRYLVKRTGEKVFLECVQDMDHENMFWYRQDPGLGLRLIYFSYDVKMKEKGDIPEGYSVSREKKERFSLILESASTNQTSMYLCASSLVGQGRGEQYFGPGTRLTVT.

The chain links TRBV4-1 to TRBJ2-5; D is undetermined. Germline loops: CDR1 MGHRA, CDR2 YSYEKL. The V and J ends lost 1 base and 0 bases respectively, with 6 bases between them. The CDR3 is 14 amino acids. CDR3 sequence reads: CASSQVVDQETQYF. The CDR3 DNA reads as TGCGCCAGCAGCCAAGTTGTAGACCAAGAGACCCAGTACTTC.

This chain joins TRBV5-1 and TRBJ1-2; a weak D match, TRBD1 (5 bases). The CDR3 runs to 15 residues. V gave up 1 base and J gave up 8 bases, with 18 bases separating them. Per germline, CDR1 SGHRS and CDR2 YFSETQ. Here the CDR3 reads CASSLKQEPEKGYTF. CDR3 DNA: TGCGCCAGCAGCTTGAAACAGGAACCAGAGAAGGGCTACACCTTC.

The rearrangement links TRBV29-1 to TRBJ1-2, with 8 bases identical to TRBD1. This CDR3 is built from 14 residues. V was clipped by 6 bases and J by 5 bases; unmatched bases: 11. The V gene's germline CDR1 is SQVTM and CDR2 ANQGSEA. The CDR3 is CSVADRDRWYGYTF. The CDR3 coding sequence is TGCAGCGTAGCGGACAGGGACCGGTGGTATGGCTACACCTTC. The whole variable domain, filled in from reference TRBV29-1 and TRBJ1-2, reads SAVISQKPSRDICQRGTSLTIQCQVDSQVTMMFWYRQQPGQSLTLIATANQGSEATYESGFVIDKFPISRPNLTFSTLTVSNMSPEDSSIYLCSVADRDRWYGYTFGSGTRLTVV.

The gene calls are TRBV4-3 and TRBJ2-3; TRBD2 matches at 10 bases. The CDR3 runs to 17 residues. Per germline, CDR1 LGHNA and CDR2 YSLEER. Trimming at V came to 1 base and at J to 7 bases, leaving 11 bases not matched to a gene. The CDR3 spells CASSQGRKASGSNTQYF. The DNA of the CDR3 is TGCGCCAGCAGCCAAGGAAGGAAGGCTAGCGGGAGTAATACGCAGTATTTT.

The chain recombines TRBV7-3 with TRBJ2-5, with D perhaps TRBD2 (6 bases). Germline CDR1 reads SGHTA; CDR2 reads FQGTGA. This CDR3 comprises 15 residues. Trimming removed 0 bases from V and 4 bases from J, with 12 bases in between. For the CDR3, the DNA is TGTGCCAGCAGCTTAACGAGGGACTTGCGAGAGACCCAGTACTTC. Its protein is CASSLTRDLRETQYF.

The chain recombines TRBV6-5 with TRBJ1-1; TRBD1 is a possible D gene (5 bases). The CDR3 loop spans 16 amino acids. Germline V lookup: CDR1 MNHEY, CDR2 SVGAGI. Trimming stripped 0 bases from V and 0 bases from J, with 11 bases between. The CDR3 nucleotides read TGTGCCAGCAGTTACTCGAACAGGCATTTGAACACTGAAGCTTTCTTT. This translates into CASSYSNRHLNTEAFF.